The 2 T cell receptor beta chains in this list originate from one sample, sequenced in a study of preoperative IRX-2 immunotherapy in early breast cancer. Produced via immunoSEQ multiplex PCR; TCRdb's table is partial and in-frame only. The repertoire holds approximately 28,000 clones, with 65% to 85% as singletons. Treatment specified: preoperative locoregional IRX-2 cytokine immunotherapy. This specimen was collected from a patient treated with IRX-2 immunotherapy. The receptors were sampled from a human donor with breast cancer.

This clone was found a few times. The genes are TRBV30 and TRBJ1-5, with a possible D match to TRBD1 (5 bases). Germline-derived CDR1 and CDR2 are GTSNPN and SVGIG (reference sequence). V was trimmed by 0 bases and J by 11 bases, leaving 17 bases between them. The CDR3 is made up of 14 amino acids. Here the CDR3 DNA reads TGTGCCTGGAGTGTAGGCGGTGGGGGGAGTTCCCAGCATTTT. This translates into CAWSVGGGGSSQHF. The variable domain in full, with the rest retrieved from reference TRBV30 and TRBJ1-5, is SQTIHQWPATLVQPVGSPLSLECTVEGTSNPNLYWYRQAAGRGLQLLFYSVGIGQISSEVPQNLSASRPQDRQFILSSKKLLLSDSGFYLCAWSVGGGGSSQHFGDGTRLSIL.

This clone turned up a few times. This sequence joins TRBV14 and TRBJ2-1; no definite D call. This CDR3 contains 21 residues. The germline CDR1 and CDR2 sequences are SGHDN and FVKESK. The V and J ends lost 2 bases and 5 bases respectively, with 31 bases between them. The CDR3 coding sequence is TGTGCCAGCAGCCAAATCGATACGGGCGGTCGATGGTCACCCGAGAACAATGAGCAGTTCTTC. This codes for CASSQIDTGGRWSPENNEQFF.